This T cell receptor (beta chain) stems from a study of spatial heterogeneity in lung cancer. As for time point: sample taken at primary tumor resection. TCRs were sequenced from unsorted whole RNA of tumor, nontumor lung or PBMC. One entry per CDR3 protein results from TCRdb running MiXCR on the 5' RACE reads. This table has about 17,000 distinct CDR3 sequences, over 15% appearing once. In the case of this clonotype: Sequence at one end of the junction differs from germline and may be a read error.

The germline V gene encodes CDR1 DFQATT and CDR2 SNEGSKA (reference sequence). The CDR3 is made up of 14 amino acids. The material was PBMCs, obtained at surgery. The clonotype was recovered from a male donor with early-stage non-small cell lung cancer. V is TRBV20-1 and J is TRBJ2-3, with 8 bases fitting TRBD1. This CDR3 is CSDRRTGLADTQYF. For the CDR3, the DNA is TGCAGTGATAGACGGACAGGGCTGGCAGATACGCAGTATTTT.